The entry below gives a single TCR beta chain sequence along with its context. Its antigen remains undetermined. Base qualities are not provided; no much larger clone lies one nucleotide away. The trim is 7 bases for V and 4 bases for J, with a gap of 16 bases between the germline ends. Inclusive of the bounding cysteine and phenylalanine, the CDR3 is 15 residues long. Only the CDR3 portion is preserved as DNA: 45 bases, with reading frame beginning at the first base. According to the germline V gene, CDR1 reads MNHEY and CDR2 reads SVGEGT. For sequencing, an Illumina NovaSeq 6000 was employed. cDNA libraries for TCRalpha and TCRbeta were prepared by 5'RACE using constant-segment primers, with sample barcodes and unique molecular identifiers added. Trizol reagent was used to extract RNA from every sample. Libraries were amplified in two PCR steps, with a second sample barcode and Illumina TruSeq adapters added in the second step. Sequencing of libraries was performed on an Illumina NovaSeq with 2 x 150 bp paired-end reads. In the original analysis: With migec v1.2.7, reads were demultiplexed and then collapsed into UMI-guided consensus sequences. Using mixcr v2.1.11, the UMI consensuses were aligned to TRA and TRB V and J templates and assembled into clonotypes. Clonotypes were classified as expanded or contracted when called significant by both edgeR and NoisET, with noise models trained on biological replicates. edgeR calls used a false discovery rate-adjusted p below 0.01 and a log2 fold-change threshold of 1. As an exploratory analysis of dynamics, max-normalized trajectories of the 1000 most abundant clonotypes were examined with PCA combined with hierarchical clustering. Separately sequenced CD4+ and CD8+ repertoires were used to assign a CD4 or CD8 phenotype to each responding clone. The raw public data were reprocessed by TCRdb itself: fastp quality trimming at Q25, MiXCR clonotype calling, in-frame beta chains only. Each CDR3 protein appears once, grouped with its most common genes and DNA. The V and J calls and clone size are TCRdb's, not the authors'. The sample profile shows about 170,000 distinct CDR3 sequences; roughly 13% of them were found once. The ten largest clonotypes hold 3.3% of the sample.

This specimen comes from a study of T-cell memory formation after mild COVID-19 (dated by TCRdb to 2020 to 2022). As for the study more broadly: TCR sequence clusters from the two donors were found to be largely donor specific. Two young, previously healthy adult volunteers made up the cohort, one male and one female. T-cell clones expanding and contracting after mild COVID-19 in a couple of donors were tracked by longitudinal TCRalpha and TCRbeta repertoire sequencing. The investigation overall reported the following: Balanced CD4/CD8 phenotypes were observed for clones contracting from day 15 to 85, whereas a bias towards CD4+ was observed for a second wave of clones expanding from day 15 to 37. Only two mild cases were covered in the study, and larger cohorts including severe cases with pre-infection samples were considered necessary. Whether the second-wave clones peaking on day 37 were SARS-CoV-2 specific was not confirmed. The detection of some responding clones in pre-infection memory suggests that pre-existing cross-reactive memory T cells joined the SARS-CoV-2 response. Contracting CD4+ clones appeared mostly in the CM and EM memory subsets, whereas CD8+ clones were enriched in EMRA.

Ficoll-Paque density gradient centrifugation was used to isolate PBMCs. The clonotype was recovered from a man aged 18 to 35 who had mild COVID-19 (a few samples of this study predate the infection). The sample titles of this study are shuffled in the database, so cell type and time point are left out; the donor was told from shared clones. The specimen sequenced was PBMCs or a T cell subset sorted from them (not recorded which). The sequence joins TRBV6-2 or TRBV6-3 to TRBJ2-2, and the D gene may be TRBD2, 7 bases matching. The encoded CDR3 is CASTRRGGITGELFF. At the DNA level, the sequence is TGTGCCAGCACCCGTAGGGGGGGGATCACCGGGGAGCTGTTTTTT.